The TCR beta chain described here comes from a study of T cell changes during pregnancy in multiple sclerosis. Sequencing was performed with immunoSEQ multiplex PCR; in TCRdb, only in-frame clones are kept and a portion is missing. Of approximately 92,000 clones listed, about 92% are singletons. Germline V gives CDR1 MGHRA, CDR2 YSYEKL. The CDR3 spans 16 residues. The V and J ends lost 1 base and 5 bases, in that order; junction bases with no gene match: 11. This receptor was taken from a female donor with multiple sclerosis, enrolled in a pregnancy study. The chain combines TRBV4-1 with TRBJ2-7; TRBD2 agrees at 7 bases. Sample: peripheral blood, taken in the first trimester of pregnancy. CDR3 in amino acids: CASSQGSSGNVDEQYF. Written as DNA, the CDR3 is TGCGCCAGCAGCCAAGGATCGAGCGGGAACGTCGACGAGCAGTACTTC.